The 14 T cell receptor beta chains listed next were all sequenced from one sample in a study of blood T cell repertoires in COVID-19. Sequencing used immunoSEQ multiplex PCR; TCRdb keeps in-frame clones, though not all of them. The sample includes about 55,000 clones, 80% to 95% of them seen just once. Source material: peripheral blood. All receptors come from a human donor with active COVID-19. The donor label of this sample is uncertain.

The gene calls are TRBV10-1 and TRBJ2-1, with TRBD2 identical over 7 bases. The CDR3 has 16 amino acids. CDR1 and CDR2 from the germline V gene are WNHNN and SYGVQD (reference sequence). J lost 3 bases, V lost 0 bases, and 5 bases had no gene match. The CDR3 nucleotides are TGCGCCAGCAGTGAGTCGTCGGGACTAATCTACAATGAGCAGTTCTTC. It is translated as CASSESSGLIYNEQFF.

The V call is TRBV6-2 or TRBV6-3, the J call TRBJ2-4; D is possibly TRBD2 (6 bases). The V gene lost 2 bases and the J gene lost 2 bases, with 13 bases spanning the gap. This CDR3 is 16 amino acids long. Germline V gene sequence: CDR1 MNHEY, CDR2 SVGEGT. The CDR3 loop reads CASSYRGLPTKNIQYF. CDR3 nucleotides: TGTGCCAGCAGTTACCGCGGACTACCGACCAAAAACATTCAGTACTTC.

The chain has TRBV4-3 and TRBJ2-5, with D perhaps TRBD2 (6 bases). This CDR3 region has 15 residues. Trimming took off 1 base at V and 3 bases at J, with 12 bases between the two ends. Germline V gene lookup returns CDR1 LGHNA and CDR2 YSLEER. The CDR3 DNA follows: TGCGCCAGCAGCCAAGGGGGACTGAATAAAGAGACCCAGTACTTC. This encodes CASSQGGLNKETQYF.

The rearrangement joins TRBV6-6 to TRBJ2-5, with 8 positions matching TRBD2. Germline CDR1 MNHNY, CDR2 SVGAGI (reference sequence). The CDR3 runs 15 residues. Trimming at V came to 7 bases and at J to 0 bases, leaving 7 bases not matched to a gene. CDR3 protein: CASKGSSGNQETQYF. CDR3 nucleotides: TGTGCCAGCAAGGGAAGTAGCGGGAACCAAGAGACCCAGTACTTC.

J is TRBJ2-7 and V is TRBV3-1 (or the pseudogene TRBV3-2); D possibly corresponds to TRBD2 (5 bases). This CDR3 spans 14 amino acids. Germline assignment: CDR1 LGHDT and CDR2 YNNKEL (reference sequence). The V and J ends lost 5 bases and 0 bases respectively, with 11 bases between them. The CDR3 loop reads CASSSGSSSYEQYF. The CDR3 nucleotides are TGTGCCAGCAGCTCGGGGTCCTCCTCCTACGAGCAGTACTTC.

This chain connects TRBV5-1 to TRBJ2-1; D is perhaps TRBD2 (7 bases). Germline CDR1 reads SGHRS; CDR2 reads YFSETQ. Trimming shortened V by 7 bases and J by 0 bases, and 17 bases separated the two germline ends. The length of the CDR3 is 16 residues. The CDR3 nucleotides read TGCGCCAGCTCGGGGGCGGGAGAAGGCTCCTACAATGAGCAGTTCTTC. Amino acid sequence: CASSGAGEGSYNEQFF.

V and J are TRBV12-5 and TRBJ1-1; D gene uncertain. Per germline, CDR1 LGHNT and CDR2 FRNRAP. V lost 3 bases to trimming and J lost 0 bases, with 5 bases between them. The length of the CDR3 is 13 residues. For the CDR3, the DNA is TGTGCTAGTGGTTTAAAGCTGAACACTGAAGCTTTCTTT. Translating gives CASGLKLNTEAFF.

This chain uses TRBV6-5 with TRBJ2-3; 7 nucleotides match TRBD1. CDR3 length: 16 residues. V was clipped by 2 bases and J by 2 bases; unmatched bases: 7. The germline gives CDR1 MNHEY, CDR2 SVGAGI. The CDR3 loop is CASSYGATGLTDTQYF. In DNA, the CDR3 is TGTGCCAGCAGTTACGGGGCGACAGGGCTCACAGATACGCAGTATTTT.

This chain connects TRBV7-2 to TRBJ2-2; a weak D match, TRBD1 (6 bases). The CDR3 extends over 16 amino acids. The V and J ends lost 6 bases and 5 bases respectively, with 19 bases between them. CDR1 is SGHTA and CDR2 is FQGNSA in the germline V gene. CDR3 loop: CASRVSTGPGTGELFF. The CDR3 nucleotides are TGTGCCAGCAGGGTTTCAACAGGGCCTGGAACCGGGGAGCTGTTTTTT.

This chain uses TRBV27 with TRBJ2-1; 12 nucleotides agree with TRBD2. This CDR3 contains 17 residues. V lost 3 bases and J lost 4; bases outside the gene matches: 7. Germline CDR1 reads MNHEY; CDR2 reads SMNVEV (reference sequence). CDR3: CASSLKTSGSWYNEQFF. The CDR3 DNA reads TGTGCCAGCAGTTTGAAGACTAGCGGGAGTTGGTACAATGAGCAGTTCTTC.

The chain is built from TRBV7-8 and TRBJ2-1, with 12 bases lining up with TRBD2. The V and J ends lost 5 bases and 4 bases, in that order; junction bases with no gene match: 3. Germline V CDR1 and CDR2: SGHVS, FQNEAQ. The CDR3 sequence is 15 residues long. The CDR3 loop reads CASSGGLAGYNEQFF. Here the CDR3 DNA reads TGTGCCAGCAGCGGAGGACTAGCGGGATACAATGAGCAGTTCTTC.

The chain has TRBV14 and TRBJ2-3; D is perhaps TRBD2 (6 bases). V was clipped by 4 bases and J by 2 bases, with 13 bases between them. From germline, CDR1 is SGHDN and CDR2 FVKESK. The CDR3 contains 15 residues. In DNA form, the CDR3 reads TGTGCCAGCAGCCTGTTGCGGGGACCCACAGATACGCAGTATTTT. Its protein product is CASSLLRGPTDTQYF.

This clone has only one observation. DNA of the CDR3: TGCGCCAGCAGCAGGGAACCCCGGGACAGGGGCACTGAAGCTTTCTTT. Protein: CASSREPRDRGTEAFF. The chain has TRBV5-1 and TRBJ1-1, with TRBD1 identical over 10 bases. The CDR3 is 16 amino acids. V lost 4 bases to trimming and J lost 4 bases; unmatched junction nucleotides: 10. Germline V gene lookup returns CDR1 SGHRS and CDR2 YFSETQ.

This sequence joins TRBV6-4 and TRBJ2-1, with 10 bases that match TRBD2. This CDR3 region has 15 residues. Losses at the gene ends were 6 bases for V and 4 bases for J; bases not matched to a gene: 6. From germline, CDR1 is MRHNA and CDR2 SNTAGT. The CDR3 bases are TGTGCCAGCAGCTCAGGAGCGGGGGGGTACAATGAGCAGTTCTTC. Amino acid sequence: CASSSGAGGYNEQFF.